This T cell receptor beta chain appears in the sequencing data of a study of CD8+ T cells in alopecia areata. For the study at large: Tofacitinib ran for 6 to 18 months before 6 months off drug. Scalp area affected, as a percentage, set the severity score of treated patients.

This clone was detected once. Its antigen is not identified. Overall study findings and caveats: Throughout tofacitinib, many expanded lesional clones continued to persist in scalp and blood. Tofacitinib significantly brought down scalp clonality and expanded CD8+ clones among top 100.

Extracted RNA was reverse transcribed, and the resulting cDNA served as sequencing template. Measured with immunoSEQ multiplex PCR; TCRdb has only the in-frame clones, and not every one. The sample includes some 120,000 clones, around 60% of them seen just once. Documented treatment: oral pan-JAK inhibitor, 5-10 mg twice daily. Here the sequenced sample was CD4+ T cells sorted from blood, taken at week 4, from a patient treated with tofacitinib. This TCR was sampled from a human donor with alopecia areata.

DNA of the CDR3: TGTGCCAGCAGTGCCGGGACAGGGGGGAGCTACGAGCAGTACTTC. This gives the protein CASSAGTGGSYEQYF. This sequence joins TRBV25-1 and TRBJ2-7; TRBD1 matches 11 bases. CDR1 is MGHDK and CDR2 is SYGVNS in the germline V gene. The CDR3 is 15 residues long. The V and J ends lost 4 bases and 3 bases, in that order; junction bases with no gene match: 5.